One sample yielded the 24 T cell receptor beta chains listed below, sequenced in a study of Graves' ophthalmopathy and Graves' hyperthyroidism. The study amplified TCR beta CDR3 regions using RNA transcripts. First-round RT-PCR with HTBI primers preceded a second-round multiplex PCR. TCRdb reanalysed the multiplex PCR reads using MiXCR and keeps one entry per CDR3 protein. The sample holds 650,000 to 800,000 distinct CDR3 sequences; over 40% are singletons and the top ten take over 2.5%. The sample consisted of peripheral blood. The receptors stem from an adult man with Graves' ophthalmopathy.

The table lists this clonotype with a count of one. For the CDR3, the DNA is TGTGCCAGCTCACCTCTTGGACAGGTCCCGGGTAAGGAGCAGTACTTC. Translating it yields CASSPLGQVPGKEQYF. The chain uses TRBV7-2 and TRBJ2-7, with 7 bases matching TRBD1. The CDR3 is 16 residues long. The V gene's germline CDR1 is SGHTA and CDR2 FQGNSA. With 8 bases clipped from V and 7 bases from J, the junction kept 20 bases outside the gene matches. Looking up the rest from reference TRBV7-2 and TRBJ2-7 gives the full variable domain: GAGVSQSPSNKVTEKGKDVELRCDPISGHTALYWYRQSLGQGLEFLIYFQGNSAPDKSGLPSDRFSAERTGGSVSTLTIQRTQQEDSAVYLCASSPLGQVPGKEQYFGPGTRLTVT.

The V gene is TRBV6-6, the J gene TRBJ2-2; D gene ambiguous. Germline-derived CDR1 and CDR2 are MNHNY and SVGAGI (reference sequence). V dropped 7 bases and J dropped 4 bases, with 22 bases sitting between them. This CDR3 has 17 residues. CDR3 DNA: TGTGCCAGCATCCCGTCTGGGGTCACCGGAATCACCGGGGAGCTGTTTTTT. Translation: CASIPSGVTGITGELFF.

This clonotype was seen ten or more times. V usage is TRBV4-3 and J usage is TRBJ2-7, with no clear D. Germline V CDR1 and CDR2: LGHNA, YSLEER. The CDR3 totals 13 residues. V was clipped by 0 bases and J by 1 base, with 4 bases between them. CDR3 DNA: TGCGCCAGCAGCCAAGATAAGTCCTACGAGCAGTACTTC. Its translation: CASSQDKSYEQYF.

Only a few counts were recorded for this clonotype. This chain links TRBV6-6 with TRBJ2-7; D remains ambiguous. Germline V gene data show CDR1 as MNHNY and CDR2 as SVGAGI (reference sequence). The CDR3 runs to 14 residues. Between the trimmed V and J ends, which lost 3 bases and 6 bases, there was a span of 15 bases. The CDR3 sequence: CASSYLKLSSEQYF. CDR3 coding DNA: TGTGCCAGCAGTTATCTGAAGTTGAGCTCCGAGCAGTACTTC.

This clonotype was seen a few times. This chain links TRBV7-9 with TRBJ2-2; 9 bases align to TRBD2. J was trimmed by 0 bases and V by 5 bases; bases with no gene match: 7. CDR1 and CDR2 (germline): SEHNR, FQNEAQ (reference sequence). This CDR3 has 17 residues. CDR3 loop: CASSPPASGANTGELFF. CDR3 sequence (DNA): TGTGCCAGCAGCCCCCCGGCTAGCGGGGCGAACACCGGGGAGCTGTTTTTT.

Concerning this clonotype: This may come from a read error, since a much larger clone is one base off. This chain links TRBV5-1 with TRBJ1-1; TRBD1 might be the D (5 bases). From germline, CDR1 is SGHRS and CDR2 YFSETQ. The CDR3 is 14 amino acids. V gave up 7 bases and J gave up 7 bases, with 20 bases separating them. The CDR3, as DNA: TGCGCCAGCGGCGTGGACACGACCTGGGGTGAAGCTTTCTTT. As protein: CASGVDTTWGEAFF.

This clonotype was detected a few times. The chain combines TRBV12-3 or TRBV12-4 with TRBJ2-2; D gene ambiguous. The CDR3 covers 15 residues. The V end was cut by 3 bases, the J end by 0 bases, with 8 bases between. The CDR3, as DNA: TGTGCCAGCAGTTTCCTGAAAGCGAACACCGGGGAGCTGTTTTTT. It specifies CASSFLKANTGELFF.

The J gene is TRBJ2-6, the V gene TRBV15, with unresolved D. Germline CDR1 LNHNV, CDR2 YYDKDF (reference sequence). With 3 bases removed from V and 0 bases from J, the gap between germline ends came to 9 bases. The CDR3 consists of 16 residues. The chain's CDR3 is CATSSFRPSGANVLTF. Written as DNA, the CDR3 is TGTGCCACCAGCAGCTTCAGGCCCTCTGGGGCCAACGTCCTGACTTTC.

This clonotype has a count of ten or more. V gene TRBV10-3 combines with J gene TRBJ2-5, with no clear D. The V end was cut by 3 bases, the J end by 5 bases, with 4 bases between. This CDR3 comprises 11 residues. The germline gives CDR1 ENHRY, CDR2 SYGVKD. CDR3 residues: CAISDLETQYF. In DNA, the CDR3 is TGTGCCATCAGTGATTTGGAGACCCAGTACTTC.

The V call is TRBV7-2, the J call TRBJ2-2, with D possibly matching TRBD1 (5 bases). The CDR3 runs to 14 residues. Germline CDR1 SGHTA, CDR2 FQGNSA. Trimming cost V 5 bases and J 6 bases, with 13 bases left between them. Here the CDR3 DNA reads TGTGCCAGCAGCACCGACAGATCACCCGGGGAGCTGTTTTTT. As protein: CASSTDRSPGELFF.

The chain recombines TRBV9 with TRBJ1-4; a weak D match, TRBD1 (6 bases). Germline V lookup: CDR1 SGDLS, CDR2 YYNGEE. There are 13 residues in the CDR3. V was shortened by 3 bases and J by 7 bases, with 10 bases between the two germline ends. The CDR3 DNA reads as TGTGCCAGCAGCGAGTCAGGGGTTGAAAAACTGTTTTTT. It specifies CASSESGVEKLFF.

This clonotype was detected ten times or more. The chain couples TRBV5-1 to TRBJ1-2; 9 nucleotides align to TRBD1. CDR1 and CDR2 (germline): SGHRS, YFSETQ. There are 14 residues in the CDR3. The J segment lost 8 bases and the V segment lost 1 base, leaving 6 bases of the junction unmatched. As DNA, the CDR3 is TGCGCCAGCAGCTTGCGGGACAGGGAGGACGGCTACACCTTC. It encodes CASSLRDREDGYTF.

The V call is TRBV7-9, the J call TRBJ2-3; 10 bases are shared with TRBD1. The germline V gene encodes CDR1 SEHNR and CDR2 FQNEAQ (reference sequence). V trimming: 1 base; J trimming: 2 bases; junction bases outside the gene matches: 9. The length of the CDR3 is 18 residues. The CDR3 loop reads CASSLGRLGQGNTDTQYF. The CDR3 bases are TGTGCCAGCAGCTTAGGTCGGTTGGGACAGGGGAACACAGATACGCAGTATTTT.

This clonotype turned up a few times. The chain couples TRBV18 to TRBJ2-5; D not resolved. Germline V lookup: CDR1 KGHSH, CDR2 LQKENI. The CDR3 has 13 amino acids. Trimming left V 2 bases short and J 0 bases short, with 4 bases between. CDR3 in amino acids: CASSPKDQETQYF. CDR3 nucleotides: TGTGCCAGCTCACCAAAGGACCAAGAGACCCAGTACTTC.

A few counts support this clonotype. V usage is TRBV3-1 and J usage is TRBJ1-6; no firm D call. Trimming shortened V by 1 base and J by 9 bases, and 7 bases separated the two germline ends. This CDR3 has 13 amino acids. Per the germline V gene, CDR1 is LGHDT and CDR2 is YNNKEL (reference sequence). In DNA form, the CDR3 reads TGTGCCAGCAGCCAAGGATCCCCTTCACCCCTCCACTTT. Translation gives CASSQGSPSPLHF. Variable domain in full (rest from reference TRBV3-1 and TRBJ1-6): DTAVSQTPKYLVTQMGNDKSIKCEQNLGHDTMYWYKQDSKKFLKIMFSYNNKELIINETVPNRFSPKSPDKAHLNLHINSLELGDSAVYFCASSQGSPSPLHFGNGTRLTVT.

This clonotype appeared many times. The CDR3 loop reads CASSQGGFDAFF. The CDR3 coding sequence is TGTGCCAGCAGCCAAGGGGGATTCGATGCTTTCTTT. V is TRBV4-2 and J is TRBJ1-1, with D unresolved. Germline assignment: CDR1 LGHNA and CDR2 YNFKEQ. The CDR3 is 12 amino acids. The germline V and J ends were trimmed by 1 base and 11 bases, with 11 bases remaining between them.

At least ten counts were recorded for this clonotype. The rearrangement uses TRBV9 and TRBJ2-2, with TRBD1 matching 8 bases. This CDR3 comprises 15 residues. Per the germline V gene, CDR1 is SGDLS and CDR2 is YYNGEE. The junction had 4 bases not matched to a gene; V was cut back by 0 bases and J by 6 bases. The CDR3 nucleotides are TGTGCCAGCAGCGTAGAGGGCAGGGGGCCCGGGGAGCTGTTTTTT. Translated: CASSVEGRGPGELFF. The full variable domain, completed using reference TRBV9 and TRBJ2-2, is DSGVTQTPKHLITATGQRVTLRCSPRSGDLSVYWYQQSLDQGLQFLIQYYNGEERAKGNILERFSAQQFPDLHSELNLSSLELGDSALYFCASSVEGRGPGELFFGEGSRLTVL.

This clonotype turned up a few times. This chain links TRBV7-9 with TRBJ2-7; 8 positions match TRBD2. With 5 bases clipped from V and 4 bases from J, the junction kept 13 bases outside the gene matches. This CDR3 contains 16 residues. Germline-derived CDR1 and CDR2 are SEHNR and FQNEAQ (reference sequence). CDR3 coding DNA: TGTGCCAGCAGCCCACCCGGAGCGGGAGTCGGGTACGAGCAGTACTTC. It is translated as CASSPPGAGVGYEQYF.

This clonotype was counted at least ten times. This chain joins TRBV4-3 and TRBJ2-7; TRBD1 agrees at 9 bases. Germline CDR1 and CDR2: LGHNA and YSLEER. The junction had 3 bases not matched to a gene; V was cut back by 0 bases and J by 0 bases. The CDR3 is 16 residues long. The CDR3 region has the DNA TGCGCCAGCAGCCAAGAGGCGGACAGGGGCTCCTACGAGCAGTACTTC. Translation gives CASSQEADRGSYEQYF.

This clonotype was detected ten times or more. The junction and the germline gene differ at one end; a read error may be behind it. The chain is built from TRBV19 and TRBJ2-7, with 7 positions matching TRBD2. The CDR3 is 13 amino acids. Germline lookup yields CDR1 LNHDA and CDR2 SQIVND (reference sequence). The CDR3 region has the DNA TGTGCCAGTAGTGGGCGGGAGACCTACGAGCAGTATTTC. It encodes CASSGRETYEQYF.

The sample holds a few counts of this clonotype. V is TRBV7-3 and J is TRBJ2-5; D is possibly TRBD1 or TRBD2 (5 bases each). The CDR3 sequence is 16 residues long. V was clipped by 5 bases and J by 4 bases, with 20 bases between them. Germline CDR1 and CDR2: SGHTA and FQGTGA. CDR3 sequence: CASSKGTRTARETQYF. CDR3 coding DNA: TGTGCCAGCAGCAAAGGGACGCGGACCGCCCGAGAGACCCAGTACTTC.

This clonotype was seen repeatedly, ten times or more. The V and J genes are TRBV14 and TRBJ1-6, with D hard to call. The CDR3 length is 13 residues. Deletions cut 4 bases from V and 8 bases from J, with 9 bases between. The germline gives CDR1 SGHDN, CDR2 FVKESK. Here the CDR3 DNA reads TGTGCCAGCAGCCCTCTACGCTATTCACCCCTCCACTTT. It specifies CASSPLRYSPLHF.

Many counts were recorded for this clonotype. CDR3 loop: CASSPTAGIYNSPLHF. Here the CDR3 DNA reads TGCGCCAGCAGCCCTACGGCGGGTATCTATAATTCACCCCTCCACTTT. The rearrangement uses TRBV5-1 and TRBJ1-6, with unresolved D. V lost 4 bases to trimming and J lost 3 bases, with 14 bases between them. Germline V gene data show CDR1 as SGHRS and CDR2 as YFSETQ. The CDR3 is made up of 16 amino acids.

This clonotype was found a few times. The chain has TRBV7-9 and TRBJ2-5, with D perhaps matching TRBD1 (5 bases). The CDR3 is 16 residues long. Germline values: CDR1 SEHNR, CDR2 FQNEAQ (reference sequence). Trimming took 3 bases from V and 4 from J, leaving 18 bases between them. Here the CDR3 reads CASSFPTSRVGETQYF. The CDR3 coding sequence is TGTGCCAGCAGCTTCCCTACCTCCAGGGTCGGAGAGACCCAGTACTTC.